These 32 T cell receptor beta chains share one sample of origin, sequenced in a study of T cell repertoires in cytomegalovirus infection. TCRdb reprocessed the reads via MiXCR and lists one record per CDR3 protein. Of under 95,000 distinct CDR3 sequences detected, approximately 43% appear once; the ten largest clones hold 80% to 95%. What these receptors recognize is not known. The sequences come from CD8+ T cells from cultured PBMCs, collected from culture after CMV antigen stimulation. The receptors come from a human donor in good health (CMV status not recorded). Some clones in this sample may be carry-over from other donors' samples.

This clonotype was seen many times. The chain joins TRBV20-1 to TRBJ1-1; TRBD1 is a possible D gene (6 bases). The CDR3 loop spans 15 amino acids. The germline V gene has CDR1 DFQATT and CDR2 SNEGSKA (reference sequence). V was shortened by 6 bases and J by 2 bases, with 19 bases between the two germline ends. CDR3 sequence: CSAARMTGINTEAFF. The DNA for the CDR3 is TGCAGTGCCGCGCGGATGACAGGTATAAACACTGAAGCTTTCTTT.

The V and J genes are TRBV11-2 and TRBJ2-5; D not resolved. This CDR3 spans 15 amino acids. In germline, CDR1 is SGHAT, CDR2 FQNNGV. The V end lost 5 bases, the J end lost 5 bases, and 18 bases lay between the germline ends. The CDR3 DNA is TGTGCCAGCAGCCCACGGACCCAAATGGAGGAGACCCAGTACTTC. This gives the protein CASSPRTQMEETQYF.

Comment on this clonotype: A much larger clone is a single base away; this may be a read error. This chain uses TRBV7-2 with TRBJ2-1, with 13 bases that match TRBD2. Per germline, CDR1 SGHTA and CDR2 FQGNSA. The CDR3 is 16 residues long. CDR3 sequence: CASSPGLAGVEDDQFF. DNA for the CDR3: TGTGCCAGCAGCCCCGGACTAGCGGGAGTAGAAGATGATCAGTTCTTC.

The rearrangement joins TRBV27 to TRBJ2-5; TRBD1 matches at 7 bases. There are 13 residues in the CDR3. Germline CDR1 and CDR2: MNHEY and SMNVEV (reference sequence). After removal of 5 bases from V and 3 bases from J, the junction contained 3 bases not matched to a gene. CDR3 sequence reads: CASSPTGEETQYF. In nucleotides, the CDR3 is TGTGCCAGCAGTCCCACAGGGGAAGAGACCCAGTACTTC.

This clonotype was counted only a few times. The chain recombines TRBV27 with TRBJ2-1; 15 nucleotides agree with TRBD2. The CDR3 has 15 amino acids. V lost 6 bases to trimming and J lost 8 bases; unmatched junction nucleotides: 5. Germline assignment: CDR1 MNHEY and CDR2 SMNVEV (reference sequence). CDR3 sequence reads: CASRGLAGGSDEQFF. As DNA, the CDR3 is TGTGCCAGCAGGGGACTAGCGGGAGGCTCTGATGAGCAGTTCTTC.

This clonotype occurred a few times. V gene TRBV19 combines with J gene TRBJ2-7; 8 positions agree with TRBD1. J was trimmed by 3 bases and V by 6 bases; bases with no gene match: 7. Germline V lookup: CDR1 LNHDA, CDR2 SQIVND (reference sequence). The CDR3 is 14 residues long. CDR3: CASSSGQAGYEQYF. DNA of the CDR3: TGTGCCAGTAGCTCGGGACAGGCGGGCTACGAGCAGTACTTC.

The V gene is TRBV7-3, the J gene TRBJ2-1; the match to TRBD2 covers 9 bases. V lost 1 base and J lost 5; bases outside the gene matches: 6. Germline CDR1 is SGHTA and CDR2 is FQGTGA. The CDR3 covers 16 residues. The CDR3 is CASSLRGGGDHNEQFF. In nucleotides, the CDR3 is TGTGCCAGCAGCTTAAGGGGCGGGGGGGATCACAATGAGCAGTTCTTC.

The rearrangement joins TRBV6-1 to TRBJ1-4; D is undetermined. The germline V gene has CDR1 MNHNS and CDR2 SASEGT. The length of the CDR3 is 16 residues. Trimming removed 1 base at V and 0 bases at J, with 9 bases between. The CDR3 bases are TGTGCCAGCAGTGAAGAACAGACTGCAACTAATGAAAAACTGTTTTTT. Translation gives CASSEEQTATNEKLFF.

The J gene is TRBJ2-1, the V gene TRBV2; D gene ambiguous. The V end was cut by 3 bases, the J end by 4 bases, with 10 bases between. Germline CDR1 is SNHLY and CDR2 is FYNNEI. This CDR3 region has 14 residues. CDR3 nucleotides: TGTGCCAGCAGTGAGGAGCTGGGGTACAATGAGCAGTTCTTC. Translated: CASSEELGYNEQFF.

This clonotype was observed a few times. CDR3 DNA sequence: TGTGCCAGCAGCCGCGGAGAGTCGACAGTTTCAACTAAGAGGGGAACAGATGGCTACACCTTC. It specifies CASSRGESTVSTKRGTDGYTF. V is TRBV28 and J is TRBJ1-2, with D perhaps matching TRBD1 (5 bases). Per the germline V gene, CDR1 is MDHEN and CDR2 is SYDVKM. The CDR3 contains 21 residues. Deletions cut 6 bases from V and 6 bases from J, with 38 bases between.

The chain recombines TRBV30 with TRBJ2-3; 9 bases match TRBD2. The germline CDR1 and CDR2 sequences are GTSNPN and SVGIG (reference sequence). J gave up 2 bases and V 0 bases, and 12 bases lay outside the gene matches. CDR3 size: 18 residues. CDR3 protein: CAWSVYPRTSENTDTQYF. The CDR3 region has the DNA TGTGCCTGGAGTGTATACCCCCGGACTAGCGAGAACACAGATACGCAGTATTTT.

The rearrangement uses TRBV11-2 and TRBJ2-1; TRBD1 aligns across 7 bases. There are 15 residues in the CDR3. The trim removed 1 base at V and 8 bases at J, leaving 8 bases unmatched. Germline CDR1 SGHAT, CDR2 FQNNGV. This CDR3 is CASSLVTGPGDEQFF. Here the CDR3 DNA reads TGTGCCAGCAGCTTAGTGACAGGGCCAGGGGATGAGCAGTTCTTC.

This chain's CDR3 is CASSSHRGPNTEAFF. The CDR3 DNA follows: TGTGCCAGCAGCTCCCACAGGGGCCCGAACACTGAAGCTTTCTTT. This rearrangement joins TRBV7-8 to TRBJ1-1, with TRBD1 identical over 7 bases. CDR3 length: 15 residues. V lost 4 bases to trimming and J lost 1 base; unmatched junction nucleotides: 6. Per germline, CDR1 SGHVS and CDR2 FQNEAQ.

This clonotype occurred once. This chain links TRBV7-9 with TRBJ2-1; 7 nucleotides align to TRBD1. CDR1 is SEHNR, CDR2 FQNEAQ, per germline (reference sequence). The CDR3 is 14 amino acids. V was pared by 2 bases and J by 7 bases, with 5 bases of the junction left unmatched. DNA for the CDR3: TGTGCCAGCAGCTTAAGCAGGGGGTTTAATGAGCAGTTCTTC. Translation gives CASSLSRGFNEQFF.

V usage is TRBV4-1 and J usage is TRBJ1-5; 10 bases fit TRBD1. Germline-derived CDR1 and CDR2 are MGHRA and YSYEKL. CDR3 size: 17 residues. V gave up 4 bases and J gave up 3 bases; unmatched junction bases: 9. CDR3 in DNA: TGCGCCAGCAGCCCTCGAGGGGGACAGGGGCTCAATCAGCCCCAGCATTTT. The encoded protein is CASSPRGGQGLNQPQHF.

This chain joins TRBV27 and TRBJ2-7; TRBD2 matches 7 bases. V lost 4 bases, J lost 5 bases, and 5 bases stayed unmatched. From germline, CDR1 is MNHEY and CDR2 SMNVEV (reference sequence). The CDR3 is 13 residues long. The CDR3 region is CASSSGRWNEQYF. In DNA form, the CDR3 reads TGTGCCAGCAGTTCCGGGAGGTGGAACGAGCAGTACTTC.

The rearrangement uses TRBV7-8 and TRBJ2-2, with no clear D. This CDR3 is 15 amino acids long. Looked up from germline, CDR1 is SGHVS and CDR2 is FQNEAQ. Trimming pared 3 bases from V and 1 base from J, leaving 9 bases between. CDR3 sequence: CASSFLDENTGELFF. CDR3 sequence (DNA): TGTGCCAGCAGCTTCCTAGACGAGAACACCGGGGAGCTGTTTTTT. Full variable domain (rest looked up from reference TRBV7-8 and TRBJ2-2): GAGVSQSPRYKVAKRGQDVALRCDPISGHVSLFWYQQALGQGPEFLTYFQNEAQLDKSGLPSDRFFAERPEGSVSTLKIQRTQQEDSAVYLCASSFLDENTGELFFGEGSRLTVL.

This clonotype was recorded a few times. CDR3 DNA sequence: TGTGCCAGCAGGAAAGAAACCCGGGCGCCCGGGGAGCTGTTTTTT. This gives the protein CASRKETRAPGELFF. The rearrangement uses TRBV7-2 and TRBJ2-2; D unresolved. From germline, CDR1 is SGHTA and CDR2 FQGNSA. The CDR3 is made up of 15 amino acids. V was clipped by 6 bases and J by 6 bases, with 17 bases between them. The whole variable domain, filled in from reference TRBV7-2 and TRBJ2-2, reads GAGVSQSPSNKVTEKGKDVELRCDPISGHTALYWYRQSLGQGLEFLIYFQGNSAPDKSGLPSDRFSAERTGGSVSTLTIQRTQQEDSAVYLCASRKETRAPGELFFGEGSRLTVL.

This clonotype has a handful of counts. This sequence joins TRBV6-6 and TRBJ2-6; TRBD1 is a possible D gene (5 bases). CDR1 is MNHNY and CDR2 is SVGAGI in the germline V gene (reference sequence). The CDR3 covers 15 residues. V was shortened by 2 bases and J by 1 base, with 6 bases between the two germline ends. The CDR3 DNA is TGTGCCAGCAGTTACGGGGCGTCTGGGGCCAACGTCCTGACTTTC. It yields the protein CASSYGASGANVLTF.

The chain couples TRBV30 to TRBJ1-3; D ambiguous. Germline loops: CDR1 GTSNPN, CDR2 SVGIG (reference sequence). V was pared by 3 bases and J by 2 bases, with 8 bases between. This CDR3 has 13 residues. The CDR3 nucleotides are TGTGCCTGGAGCCAGGTTACTGGAAACACCATATATTTT. Its protein product is CAWSQVTGNTIYF.

This rearrangement joins TRBV3-1 to TRBJ2-7; the match to TRBD2 covers 8 bases. Germline V gene sequence: CDR1 LGHDT, CDR2 YNNKEL (reference sequence). The CDR3 is 17 amino acids. V shed 2 bases and J 0 bases; nucleotides not matched to a gene: 9. The CDR3 DNA reads as TGTGCCAGCAGCCAATCAAGAGCGGGACTAGTCTCCTACGAGCAGTACTTC. Translation: CASSQSRAGLVSYEQYF.

This chain joins TRBV28 and TRBJ2-1; maybe TRBD1 (5 bases). The germline CDR1 and CDR2 sequences are MDHEN and SYDVKM. The CDR3 runs 13 residues. Trimming shortened V by 6 bases and J by 12 bases, and 18 bases separated the two germline ends. CDR3 nucleotides: TGTGCCAGCAGCTCAAAAGGGGAACCCTGGCAGTTCTTC. It specifies CASSSKGEPWQFF. Full variable domain (missing parts from reference TRBV28 and TRBJ2-1): DVKVTQSSRYLVKRTGEKVFLECVQDMDHENMFWYRQDPGLGLRLIYFSYDVKMKEKGDIPEGYSVSREKKERFSLILESASTNQTSMYLCASSSKGEPWQFFGPGTRLTVL.

At least ten counts were recorded for this clonotype. This chain links TRBV20-1 with TRBJ2-2; unclear D gene. Germline values: CDR1 DFQATT, CDR2 SNEGSKA (reference sequence). This CDR3 is built from 14 residues. V lost 1 base, J lost 8 bases, and 14 bases lay in between. CDR3 DNA sequence: TGCAGTGCTAGAGGTCCGACCGGATCGGGGGAGCTGTTTTTT. Amino acids: CSARGPTGSGELFF.

The chain uses TRBV27 and TRBJ1-2; D not resolved. V lost 0 bases to trimming and J lost 0 bases, with 5 bases between them. The CDR3 is made up of 14 amino acids. Germline V gene sequence: CDR1 MNHEY, CDR2 SMNVEV (reference sequence). The DNA of the CDR3 is TGTGCCAGCAGTTTATCGTTAGCTAACTATGGCTACACCTTC. Protein: CASSLSLANYGYTF.

The chain uses TRBV7-9 and TRBJ2-5, with 10 bases aligning to TRBD2. The J segment lost 1 base and the V segment lost 2 bases, leaving 7 bases of the junction unmatched. In germline, CDR1 is SEHNR, CDR2 FQNEAQ (reference sequence). The CDR3 is made up of 17 amino acids. The DNA of the CDR3 is TGTGCCAGCAGCTTACGCGGACTAGCGGACCCCCAAGAGACCCAGTACTTC. Its protein is CASSLRGLADPQETQYF.

This clonotype was picked up a small number of times. This rearrangement joins TRBV7-9 to TRBJ1-5, with D unclear. CDR1 and CDR2 from the germline V gene are SEHNR and FQNEAQ (reference sequence). The CDR3 sequence is 12 residues long. V dropped 5 bases and J dropped 4 bases, with 6 bases sitting between them. For the CDR3, the DNA is TGTGCCAGCAGCCCGACTAATCAGCCCCAGCATTTT. It specifies CASSPTNQPQHF.

This clonotype was observed a few times. The rearrangement joins TRBV7-6 to TRBJ2-7; D possibly uses TRBD1 or TRBD2 (5 bases each). Germline CDR1 and CDR2: SGHVS and FNYEAQ. V was clipped by 5 bases and J by 3 bases, with 17 bases between them. This CDR3 contains 15 residues. CDR3 region: CASSLGVGGSYEQYF. The CDR3, as DNA: TGTGCCAGCAGCCTGGGGGTGGGTGGGAGCTACGAGCAGTACTTC.

The chain has TRBV6-1 and TRBJ1-4; D ambiguous. Germline V gene data show CDR1 as MNHNS and CDR2 as SASEGT. The CDR3 is made up of 15 amino acids. V lost 3 bases and J 0 bases, leaving 8 bases between the germline ends. The CDR3 loop reads CASSEDLSTNEKLFF. The CDR3, as DNA: TGTGCCAGCAGTGAGGACTTATCAACTAATGAAAAACTGTTTTTT.

This rearrangement joins TRBV5-4 to TRBJ1-3; no clear D. Looked up from germline, CDR1 is SGHNT and CDR2 is YYREEE (reference sequence). Trimming removed 5 bases at V and 0 bases at J, with 6 bases between. This CDR3 has 13 amino acids. The DNA of the CDR3 is TGTGCCAGCAGAGAAAGCTCTGGAAACACCATATATTTT. This codes for CASRESSGNTIYF. Variable domain in full (rest from reference TRBV5-4 and TRBJ1-3): ETGVTQSPTHLIKTRGQQVTLRCSSQSGHNTVSWYQQALGQGPQFIFQYYREEENGRGNFPPRFSGLQFPNYSSELNVNALELDDSALYLCASRESSGNTIYFGEGSWLTVV.

This chain links TRBV19 with TRBJ1-2; D is unresolved. Trimming removed 3 bases from V and 2 bases from J, with 7 bases in between. This CDR3 has 13 amino acids. Germline loops: CDR1 LNHDA, CDR2 SQIVND (reference sequence). Here the CDR3 DNA reads TGTGCCAGTAGTATGAATTCAAACTATGGCTACACCTTC. Translated, it gives CASSMNSNYGYTF.

This clonotype was seen a few times. The chain employs TRBV7-2 and TRBJ2-7; a weak D match, TRBD1 (5 bases). V was pared by 1 base and J by 3 bases, with 7 bases between. CDR1 is SGHTA and CDR2 is FQGNSA in the germline V gene. The CDR3 runs 13 residues. This CDR3 is CASSLDRIYEQYF. The CDR3 DNA follows: TGTGCCAGCAGCTTAGACAGGATCTACGAGCAGTACTTC.

Concerning this clonotype: The junction differs from germline at one of its ends, possibly a read error. The chain combines TRBV7-6 with TRBJ2-2, with D possibly matching TRBD2 (6 bases). This CDR3 is 17 amino acids long. Germline-derived CDR1 and CDR2 are SGHVS and FNYEAQ. The CDR3 sequence is CASSLRIAGLNTAELFF. The CDR3 DNA follows: TGTGCCAGCAGCTTGAGGATTGCGGGACTGAACACCGCGGAGCTGTTTTTT.